The entry below gives a single T cell receptor (beta chain) sequence along with its context. The target of this receptor is not known. Base-call qualities are not available, and no considerably larger clone is one nucleotide away. This entry belongs to a study of OX40 agonist ivuxolimab in advanced cancers. Background on the whole study: Ivuxolimab was a fully human IgG2 agonistic monoclonal antibody targeting the costimulatory receptor OX40 (CD134). Intravenous ivuxolimab was administered to patients every 2 weeks at six dose levels: 0.01, 0.1, 0.3, 1.5, 3 and 10 mg/kg. Of the roughly 50 dose-escalation patients, hepatocellular carcinoma was present in about 19, melanoma in roughly 15, renal cell carcinoma in 9 and head and neck cancer in 9. A male proportion of 82.7% and a mean age of roughly 58 years, ranging from roughly 23 to 90, were recorded for the dose-escalation cohort. Prior anti-PD-1, anti-PD-L1 or anti-CTLA-4 therapy was permitted, and checkpoint inhibitors had been received by less than 45% of dose-escalation patients. Partial responses were achieved by three dose-escalation patients, of whom one had hepatocellular carcinoma and two had cutaneous melanoma. The purpose of peripheral TCRbeta sequencing was to test whether ivuxolimab changed TCR sequence diversity and led to clonal T-cell expansion. The paper describes the monotherapy dose-escalation part (N ≈ 52 patients) of the phase I trial of ivuxolimab. The research as a whole found: On average, CD8+ T cells showed more expanded clones than CD4+ T cells after ivuxolimab. Low levels of normalized T-cell clonal expansion were also shown by some nonresponding patients. Clonal expansion of both CD4+ and CD8+ blood T cells was observed from baseline to week 6 at doses 0.1 to 3.0 mg/kg. In partial responders in the 0.1-3.0 mg/kg groups, normalized peripheral clonal expansion was found to be among the lowest, especially among CD8+ T cells. The antigen specificity of the peripheral T cells that underwent clonal expansion was not determined.

Patients with autoimmune disease history or receiving systemic immunosuppression were excluded from the trial. In every dose cohort, peripheral blood was drawn for TCR sequencing at baseline, cycle 4 day 1, and cycle 7 day 1. Samples were obtained from an open-label, multicenter, first-in-human phase I dose-escalation trial of ivuxolimab. The trial enrolled adults with locally advanced or metastatic head and neck squamous cell, hepatocellular, melanoma or renal cell carcinoma. Before TCR sequencing, CD4+ and CD8+ T cells were separately sorted from peripheral blood. The CDR3 runs 17 residues from the cysteine to the phenylalanine. Left in the record is the CDR3 DNA by itself, 51 bases read in frame from the first base. V trim: 5 bases; J trim: 0 bases; unmatched bases: 9. Taken from the germline V gene, the CDR1 and CDR2 loops are SNHLY and FYNNEI. Genomic DNA was extracted from sorted cells for sequencing of the TCRbeta CDR3 region. TCRbeta CDR3 regions were sequenced using the immunoSEQ Assay. Imported from immuneACCESS, the table was reduced by TCRdb to in-frame sequences with V and J called. These copies leave out some clones; in studies compared against another copy, an unresolved V gene accounts for under half, and the cause of the remainder is not known. Here the sample has roughly 42,000 clones; about 88% occur a single time. The biggest ten clones account for 9.5% to 13% of the sample.

Material: CD4+ or CD8+ T cells sorted from blood, obtained in a trial of the OX40 agonist ivuxolimab. This clonotype was sampled from an adult with an advanced solid tumor such as melanoma, head and neck, liver or kidney cancer. The chain was built from TRBV2 and TRBJ1-4, with 7 bases in between that match TRBD1. The nucleotides are TGTGCCAGCAGTTGGGACAGCACCACCACAACTAATGAAAAACTGTTTTTT. The resulting protein is CASSWDSTTTTNEKLFF.